One sample yielded the 11 T cell receptor beta chains listed below, sequenced in a study of neurological immune-mediated disorders. As to time point: longitudinal time-point 3. In TCRdb, the 5' RACE reads were re-called with MiXCR into one record per CDR3 protein. The sample includes roughly 42,000 distinct CDR3 sequences, around an eighth of them seen just once. Sample: PBMCs. The receptors derive from a young man in good health.

In its sample, this clonotype was seen many times. The chain joins TRBV5-1 to TRBJ2-1; 9 nucleotides align to TRBD1. The germline V gene has CDR1 SGHRS and CDR2 YFSETQ. J gave up 13 bases and V 4 bases, and 15 bases lay outside the gene matches. This CDR3 comprises 15 residues. Here the CDR3 reads CASSGGTGYIGGQFF. The DNA of the CDR3 is TGCGCCAGCAGCGGAGGGACAGGGTATATTGGTGGACAGTTCTTC. Together with reference TRBV5-1 and TRBJ2-1, the CDR3 gives the full variable domain: KAGVTQTPRYLIKTRGQQVTLSCSPISGHRSVSWYQQTPGQGLQFLFEYFSETQRNKGNFPGRFSGRQFSNSRSEMNVSTLELGDSALYLCASSGGTGYIGGQFFGPGTRLTVL.

This sequence joins TRBV5-1 and TRBJ2-7; 11 bases fit TRBD1. V lost 8 bases, J lost 3 bases, and 10 bases stayed unmatched. The CDR3 contains 15 residues. Per germline, CDR1 SGHRS and CDR2 YFSETQ. CDR3 nucleotides: TGCGCCAGTATCTACCCGGGACAGGGGGTCTACGAGCAGTACTTC. Amino acid sequence: CASIYPGQGVYEQYF.

This clonotype was recorded at least ten times. V usage is TRBV24-1 and J usage is TRBJ2-1, with 10 bases lining up with TRBD2. J lost 1 base, V lost 3 bases, and 2 bases had no gene match. CDR3 length equals 16 residues. Germline loops: CDR1 KGHDR, CDR2 SFDVKD. The CDR3 loop reads CATSDSGGGSYNEQFF. The CDR3 DNA reads TGTGCCACCAGTGATAGCGGGGGGGGGTCCTACAATGAGCAGTTCTTC.

This clonotype was recorded at least ten times. J is TRBJ2-3 and V is TRBV30; D not certain. V was pared by 0 bases and J by 6 bases, with 7 bases between. The CDR3 contains 12 residues. Germline loops: CDR1 GTSNPN, CDR2 SVGIG (reference sequence). In DNA form, the CDR3 reads TGTGCCTGGAGTGTTATAGGGGATACGCAGTATTTT. It codes for CAWSVIGDTQYF.

The V gene is TRBV14, the J gene TRBJ2-1; D gene unclear. The CDR3 contains 16 residues. Germline CDR1 SGHDN, CDR2 FVKESK. V shed 3 bases and J shed 0 bases, with 12 bases lying between them. The CDR3 DNA reads TGTGCCAGCAGCCATCCCGTGGCTAGCTCCTACAATGAGCAGTTCTTC. This codes for CASSHPVASSYNEQFF.

This clonotype was counted many times. V usage is TRBV5-1 and J usage is TRBJ2-1; TRBD2 might be the D (6 bases). Germline CDR1 and CDR2: SGHRS and YFSETQ. V gave up 4 bases and J gave up 2 bases, with 16 bases separating them. This CDR3 has 16 residues. CDR3 DNA: TGCGCCAGCAGCCCGGGACTGGGGGAACCCTACAATGAGCAGTTCTTC. Translated: CASSPGLGEPYNEQFF.

This clonotype was detected many times. The V and J genes are TRBV27 and TRBJ1-2, with D perhaps TRBD1 (5 bases). Germline V gene sequence: CDR1 MNHEY, CDR2 SMNVEV (reference sequence). V dropped 6 bases and J dropped 4 bases, with 12 bases sitting between them. The CDR3 extends over 13 amino acids. In DNA form, the CDR3 reads TGTGCCAGCAGGGACGGGGGGATCTATGGCTACACCTTC. Amino acids: CASRDGGIYGYTF.

The chain joins TRBV13 to TRBJ2-2; TRBD2 aligns across 11 bases. The trim removed 3 bases at V and 4 bases at J, leaving 1 base unmatched. This CDR3 spans 15 amino acids. From germline, CDR1 is PRHDT and CDR2 FYEKMQ (reference sequence). The CDR3 DNA reads as TGTGCCAGCAGCTTTGGGACTAGCGGCACCGGGGAGCTGTTTTTT. This encodes CASSFGTSGTGELFF.

This clonotype was recorded at least ten times. The rearrangement joins TRBV7-2 to TRBJ2-1; TRBD2 is a possible D gene (5 bases). This CDR3 has 14 residues. In germline, CDR1 is SGHTA, CDR2 FQGNSA. V was shortened by 3 bases and J by 0 bases, with 6 bases between the two germline ends. The CDR3 DNA follows: TGTGCCAGCAGCTTTGGGAGCTCCTACAATGAGCAGTTCTTC. This gives the protein CASSFGSSYNEQFF.

In this sample, this clonotype turned up many times. The chain carries TRBV5-5 and TRBJ1-5, with 7 bases lining up with TRBD1. Germline assignment: CDR1 SGHKS and CDR2 YYEKEE (reference sequence). V shed 4 bases and J 0 bases; nucleotides not matched to a gene: 10. This CDR3 is built from 17 residues. The CDR3, as DNA: TGTGCCAGCAGCCGAGGGGGCTCACAGGGTAGCAATCAGCCCCAGCATTTT. The encoded protein is CASSRGGSQGSNQPQHF.

On this clonotype itself: This may be a read error, as it is one base from a much larger clone. This sequence joins TRBV5-1 and TRBJ2-5, with D tentatively TRBD1 or TRBD2 (5 bases each). Germline lookup yields CDR1 SGHRS and CDR2 YFSETQ. Trimming left V 2 bases short and J 4 bases short, with 12 bases between. The CDR3 runs 14 residues. CDR3 in DNA: TGCGCCAGCAGCTTTTGGGGACGGGGAGAGACCCAGTACTTC. It yields the protein CASSFWGRGETQYF.